Detailed here is one T cell receptor beta chain. The antigen is undetermined. The data were taken from a study of shared clonotypes between healthy human individuals. General study results and limits: Depth was large, yet rarefaction showed that sorted-subset sequencing was incomplete. Lower generation probabilities were found for non-shared clonotypes than for those shared by all four donors.

V gave up 3 bases and J gave up 10 bases, with 7 bases separating them. CDR1 and CDR2 (germline): MDHEN, SYDVKM. CDR3 length: 11 residues. Produced via immunoSEQ multiplex PCR; TCRdb's table is partial and in-frame only. In the table there are 650,000 to 750,000 clones, about 78% of which are singletons. The V and J genes are TRBV28 and TRBJ2-1; D gene unclear. The sequence was collected from a woman between 25 and 40 years old in good health. The sequencing input was memory CD4+ T cells sorted from blood. The subset is: CD45RA-negative fraction. In DNA form, the CDR3 reads TGTGCCAGCAGTTTCCCCAAAGAGCAGTTCTTC. It encodes CASSFPKEQFF. Combining the CDR3 with reference TRBV28 and TRBJ2-1 gives the whole variable domain DVKVTQSSRYLVKRTGEKVFLECVQDMDHENMFWYRQDPGLGLRLIYFSYDVKMKEKGDIPEGYSVSREKKERFSLILESASTNQTSMYLCASSFPKEQFFGPGTRLTVL.